The 18 T cell receptor beta chains below were found in one sample sequenced in a study of regulatory T cells in long-lasting Graves disease. This sample's time point: persistent/refractory GD, antithyroid drugs over 5 years with positive TRAb. From RNA extracted from PBMCs, the TCR library was made. Building of the TCR beta libraries involved iRepertoire HTBI primers and Arm-PCR of CDR3 regions. TCRdb redid the calling of the multiplex PCR reads with MiXCR, one entry per CDR3 protein. This table has fewer than 400,000 distinct CDR3 sequences, less than 25% appearing once. The material was peripheral blood mononuclear cells (PBMCs), obtained when the disease was refractory, from a patient treated with antithyroid drugs. The receptors here all came from a female donor with Graves disease.

The V call is TRBV27, the J call TRBJ2-5; D perhaps matches TRBD1 (5 bases). The CDR3 has 13 amino acids. Per the germline V gene, CDR1 is MNHEY and CDR2 is SMNVEV (reference sequence). V lost 9 bases and J 2 bases, leaving 13 bases between the germline ends. CDR3 in DNA: TGTGCCAGTCCCGAGACAGAACAAGAGACCCAGTACTTC. This codes for CASPETEQETQYF.

The J gene is TRBJ2-4, the V gene TRBV4-1; D is undetermined. The V and J ends lost 0 bases and 9 bases respectively, with 18 bases between them. This CDR3 is built from 16 residues. Germline V gene lookup returns CDR1 MGHRA and CDR2 YSYEKL. This CDR3 is CASSQDRVTAVGIQYF. The DNA of the CDR3 is TGCGCCAGCAGCCAAGATAGAGTTACCGCTGTTGGCATTCAGTACTTC.

This clonotype was seen ten or more times. V usage is TRBV27 and J usage is TRBJ2-5; TRBD2 agrees at 7 bases. This CDR3 spans 15 amino acids. Germline V gives CDR1 MNHEY, CDR2 SMNVEV (reference sequence). V dropped 10 bases and J dropped 5; count of bases not matched to a gene: 16. CDR3 loop: CATSRDLAGVETQYF. CDR3 sequence (DNA): TGTGCCACTTCGAGGGACCTGGCGGGGGTGGAGACCCAGTACTTC.

Points on this clonotype: One end of the junction does not line up with germline, which may come from a read error. This sequence joins TRBV5-1 and TRBJ2-5, with 11 positions matching TRBD2. The CDR3 contains 16 residues. CDR1 and CDR2 (germline): SGHRS, YFSETQ. The CDR3 sequence is CASSLGTLAGEETQYF. In DNA form, the CDR3 reads TGTGCCAGCAGCTTAGGTACACTAGCGGGAGAAGAGACCCAGTACTTC.

With regard to this clonotype: A much larger clonotype is one base distant, so this may be a read error. The rearrangement uses TRBV20-1 and TRBJ2-5, with D unresolved. V lost 0 bases, J lost 5 bases, and 7 bases lay in between. The germline V gene encodes CDR1 DFQATT and CDR2 SNEGSKA (reference sequence). The CDR3 totals 12 residues. As DNA, the CDR3 is TGCAGTGCTAGAGATCAGGCGGAGACCCAGTACTTC. This gives the protein CSARDQAETQYF.

This clonotype was seen many times. The chain carries TRBV5-1 and TRBJ2-7; a weak D match, TRBD2 (5 bases). Looked up from germline, CDR1 is SGHRS and CDR2 is YFSETQ. The ends were cut back, 2 bases at V and 6 bases at J, with 9 bases in the middle. The CDR3 has 12 amino acids. The CDR3: CASSFGGGEQYF. CDR3 nucleotide sequence: TGCGCCAGCAGCTTCGGAGGCGGCGAGCAGTACTTC.

This clonotype was picked up a small number of times. The J gene is TRBJ1-1, the V gene TRBV30; 7 bases are a match to TRBD1. CDR1 is GTSNPN, CDR2 SVGIG, per germline (reference sequence). The CDR3 spans 15 residues. With 0 bases clipped from V and 1 base from J, the junction kept 5 bases outside the gene matches. The CDR3 region has the DNA TGTGCCTGGAGTGTTTGGGGGACAGAGAACACTGAAGCTTTCTTT. Translating gives CAWSVWGTENTEAFF.

This clonotype was observed a few times. CDR3 in amino acids: CASSPRQNTGELFF. As DNA, the CDR3 is TGTGCCAGCTCACCAAGACAGAACACCGGGGAGCTGTTTTTT. This chain joins TRBV18 and TRBJ2-2, with D unresolved. CDR1 and CDR2 from the germline V gene are KGHSH and LQKENI. V lost 2 bases and J 1 base, leaving 5 bases between the germline ends. The CDR3 loop spans 14 amino acids.

This clonotype showed up just a few times. This chain joins TRBV3-1 and TRBJ2-2; D is perhaps TRBD2 (7 bases). The V and J ends lost 6 bases and 3 bases respectively, with 17 bases between them. CDR1 is LGHDT and CDR2 is YNNKEL in the germline V gene (reference sequence). The length of the CDR3 is 16 residues. The CDR3: CASSPYGGLDTGELFF. For the CDR3, the DNA is TGTGCCAGCAGTCCATACGGGGGGCTCGACACCGGGGAGCTGTTTTTT.

J is TRBJ1-2 and V is TRBV20-1, with 10 bases fitting TRBD1. The CDR3 covers 20 residues. Germline V gene data show CDR1 as DFQATT and CDR2 as SNEGSKA (reference sequence). The CDR3 DNA reads as TGCAGGAGGAGCAGACAGGGGGCGTCTTCGGTAATCAATCTAAACTATGGCTACACCTTC. This codes for CRRSRQGASSVINLNYGYTF.

This clonotype came up many times. CDR3 loop: CASSPMGEGTEAFF. In nucleotides, the CDR3 is TGTGCCAGCAGCCCGATGGGGGAGGGGACTGAAGCTTTCTTT. The chain combines TRBV12-3 or TRBV12-4 with TRBJ1-1, with D perhaps TRBD1 (5 bases). This CDR3 is built from 14 residues. Trimming left V 6 bases short and J 5 bases short, with 16 bases between.

This clonotype was counted many times. This sequence joins TRBV6-5 and TRBJ1-1; TRBD1 agrees at 7 bases. The CDR3 runs 14 residues. Trimming at V came to 2 bases and at J to 10 bases, leaving 10 bases not matched to a gene. The germline CDR1 and CDR2 sequences are MNHEY and SVGAGI. The CDR3 bases are TGTGCCAGCAGTTACACAGGACAGGCTGCGAGAGCTTTCTTT. Translated, it gives CASSYTGQAARAFF.

This clonotype was counted a few times. The chain is built from TRBV20-1 and TRBJ2-4, with TRBD2 identical over 9 bases. V shed 2 bases, J shed 5 bases, and the junction held 7 bases outside the gene matches. This CDR3 is built from 15 residues. Germline V lookup: CDR1 DFQATT, CDR2 SNEGSKA (reference sequence). The CDR3 sequence: CSARPTTSGENIQYF. CDR3 bases: TGCAGTGCTAGACCGACGACTAGCGGTGAAAACATTCAGTACTTC.

J is TRBJ1-1 and V is TRBV20-1; 8 positions agree with TRBD1. Germline V lookup: CDR1 DFQATT, CDR2 SNEGSKA (reference sequence). The CDR3 is made up of 17 amino acids. V shed 0 bases and J 0 bases; nucleotides not matched to a gene: 9. The CDR3 DNA is TGCAGTGCTAGAGATACCCGGCCGGACAGGGTGAACACTGAAGCTTTCTTT. Translating it yields CSARDTRPDRVNTEAFF.

The chain has TRBV27 and TRBJ2-1, with D perhaps matching TRBD2 (5 bases). CDR1 MNHEY and CDR2 SMNVEV come from the germline V gene (reference sequence). The CDR3 covers 19 residues. V was clipped by 4 bases and J by 6 bases, with 28 bases between them. The CDR3 protein is CASSYVRWVQAGDRNEQFF. For the CDR3, the DNA is TGTGCCAGCAGTTACGTCCGCTGGGTCCAGGCGGGCGATCGCAATGAGCAGTTCTTC.

This clonotype was picked up one time. The V gene is TRBV10-3, the J gene TRBJ1-3; D is perhaps TRBD1 (5 bases). V gave up 4 bases and J gave up 0 bases, with 16 bases separating them. The CDR3 has 17 residues. Germline assignment: CDR1 ENHRY and CDR2 SYGVKD. CDR3 region: CAISANLGQDSGNTIYF. The DNA for the CDR3 is TGTGCCATCAGTGCCAACTTGGGGCAAGACTCTGGAAACACCATATATTTT.

This clonotype was counted many times. The rearrangement uses TRBV27 and TRBJ1-6; no definite D call. This CDR3 is built from 14 residues. Trimming took 5 bases from V and 7 from J, leaving 12 bases between them. Per the germline V gene, CDR1 is MNHEY and CDR2 is SMNVEV (reference sequence). CDR3 sequence: CASSLQLQNSPLHF. The CDR3 DNA sequence: TGTGCCAGCAGTCTTCAGCTTCAAAATTCACCCCTCCACTTT.

This clonotype appeared many times. The chain is built from TRBV12-3 or TRBV12-4 and TRBJ2-6, with D unresolved. The CDR3 consists of 16 residues. V was shortened by 10 bases and J by 1 base, with 17 bases between the two germline ends. The CDR3 sequence is CATRSLPASGANVLTF. As DNA, the CDR3 is TGTGCCACCCGAAGCCTCCCCGCATCTGGGGCCAACGTCCTGACTTTC.